The present T cell receptor beta chain was sequenced within a study of cytomegalovirus exposure and HLA in healthy donors. Study outcomes and limitations: Using the classifier, cytomegalovirus status was reportedly diagnosed with high specificity and sensitivity. The study listed some 160 cytomegalovirus-associated TCR beta chains.

The study drew the donors from its roughly 130-subject validation cohort, separate from the approximately 700-subject first cohort. Produced via immunoSEQ multiplex PCR; TCRdb's table is partial and in-frame only. In the table there are 250,000 to 300,000 clones, about 86% of which are singletons. Germline CDR1 reads SGHDT; CDR2 reads YYEEEE. CDR3 length: 15 residues. Trimming removed 0 bases from V and 2 bases from J, with 8 bases in between. Only one count was recorded for this clone. Its target is not known. The chain uses TRBV5-6 and TRBJ2-2, with D perhaps TRBD1 (5 bases). Input material: PBMCs. The origin of this receptor is a woman between 18 and 29 years old in good health and CMV-seronegative. The CDR3 coding sequence is TGTGCCAGCAGCTTGGACAGGATTAACACCGGGGAGCTGTTTTTT. Protein sequence: CASSLDRINTGELFF.